This note documents a single T cell receptor (beta chain) sequence. Its antigen is as yet unknown. Germline lookup yields CDR1 DFQATT and CDR2 SNEGSKA (reference sequence). The length of the CDR3 is 13 residues. V gave up 3 bases and J gave up 5 bases; unmatched junction bases: 6. The treatment denotes: approximately 9-day PBMC culture with coronavirus spike peptide pools or control peptides (ViraFEST assay). The data were obtained in a study of vaccination and CD4 T cells after COVID-19. Sequence data for DNA of cultured CD4+ T cells were generated by the Oncomine TCR Beta short-read assay. MiXCR was run by TCRdb on the PCR reads, yielding one entry per CDR3 protein. The sample includes 15,000 to 20,000 distinct CDR3 sequences, less than 55% of them seen just once. General observations from the study: There was no significant change from 21 to 38 median reactive clonotypes.

The receptor was isolated from a human donor who had recovered from COVID-19. Source: CD4+ T cells from blood, cultured in vitro, taken before SARS-CoV-2 vaccination. The gene calls are TRBV20-1 and TRBJ1-2; 7 nucleotides agree with TRBD1. Here the CDR3 reads CSARTGLGYGYTF. The CDR3 DNA reads TGCAGTGCTAGGACAGGGCTTGGGTATGGCTACACCTTC.